This TCR beta chain stems from a study of cytomegalovirus exposure and HLA in healthy donors. There are 16 residues in the CDR3. Germline V CDR1 and CDR2: SQVTM, ANQGSEA. The V gene end was trimmed by 3 bases and the J gene end by 4 bases; junction bases not matched to a gene: 13. The primer mix had 60 Vbeta and 13 Jbeta primers. The protocol was immunoSEQ multiplex PCR, while the TCRdb copy is restricted to in-frame clones and leaves out a portion. This sample has 200,000 to 300,000 clones, with over 80% found just once. The sequence came from a woman aged 40-49 years in good health and CMV-seropositive. The gene calls are TRBV29-1 and TRBJ1-2; TRBD1 matches 8 bases. The sample was PBMCs. In DNA, the CDR3 is TGCAGCGTTGACGTCCTCGGCAGGGGGCAGGGCTATGGCTACACCTTC. This sequence encodes CSVDVLGRGQGYGYTF.